The entry below describes one TCR beta chain. The entry originates in a study of cytotoxic CD8 clonotypes in ibrutinib-treated CLL. From germline, CDR1 is MDHEN and CDR2 SYDVKM. The CDR3 covers 14 residues. Trimming cost V 4 bases and J 7 bases; bases outside gene matches: 5. The method was immunoSEQ multiplex PCR; TCRdb's version includes in-frame clones alone and lacks a portion of them. Of fewer than 150,000 clones listed, around 84% were seen once; the top ten hold 3.3%. This TCR derives from a human donor with chronic lymphocytic leukemia. The gene calls are TRBV28 and TRBJ2-1, with 9 bases matching TRBD2. Source: PBMCs, taken after 24 months of ibrutinib treatment. CDR3 protein: CASSYSGGRNEQFF. The CDR3 DNA is TGTGCCAGCAGTTACAGCGGGGGGCGGAATGAGCAGTTCTTC.